By sample share, the clone carrying this T cell receptor beta chain is medium-sized. Its antigen is undetermined. Per the original data handling: Variation in CDR3 across clinicopathological groups served as the basis for constructing a distant-metastasis classifier in papillary thyroid cancer. MiXCR was used by TCRdb to re-call the PCR reads. TCRdb, rather than the study authors, made the V and J calls. The sample has around 18,000 clones, approximately 35% seen once. All patients reached thyroid surgery having received no treatment beforehand. With V trimmed by 3 bases and J by 2 bases, 7 bases remained unmatched. The germline gives CDR1 KGHDR, CDR2 SFDVKD. The CDR3 is 16 residues long. This specimen belongs to a study of metastatic and nonmetastatic thyroid tumors. Study information: Thyroid patients, malignant and benign, had repertoires compared across blood and tumor or nodule tissue. Whole-study findings and limits: According to reports, the diversity of TCR beta was significantly higher in malignant thyroid tumors than in benign nodules, and this held in both blood and tumor samples.

This receptor was identified in a female donor with papillary thyroid cancer or a benign thyroid nodule (not recorded which). Some clones in this sample may be carry-over from other donors' samples. The V gene is TRBV24-1, the J gene TRBJ2-3; 7 nucleotides match TRBD1. Sequencing was performed on tumor tissue. The DNA for the CDR3 is TGTGCCACCAGTGATGACAGGGCGAAGAACACAGATACGCAGTATTTT. The encoded protein is CATSDDRAKNTDTQYF.